These 22 T cell receptor beta chains were sequenced from one sample in a study of cytomegalovirus exposure and HLA in healthy donors. This PCR relied on a set of 60 Vbeta primers and 13 Jbeta primers. Method: immunoSEQ multiplex PCR; TCRdb's copy keeps in-frame clones and lacks some. The sample carries fewer than 200,000 clones, 75% to 90% recorded once. Sequencing was carried out using PBMCs. The receptor source for this set is a woman under 30 in good health and CMV-seronegative.

The chain recombines TRBV6-5 with TRBJ2-1, with a possible D match to TRBD1 (5 bases). This CDR3 comprises 14 residues. From germline, CDR1 is MNHEY and CDR2 SVGAGI. V was trimmed by 4 bases and J by 6 bases, leaving 13 bases between them. CDR3 amino acids: CASSWTTVFNEQFF. The CDR3 DNA is TGTGCCAGCAGTTGGACAACAGTCTTCAATGAGCAGTTCTTC.

V usage is TRBV20-1 and J usage is TRBJ2-5; a weak D match, TRBD2 (6 bases). Trimming removed 0 bases at V and 11 bases at J, with 10 bases between. The CDR3 has 11 residues. The germline CDR1 and CDR2 sequences are DFQATT and SNEGSKA (reference sequence). The chain's CDR3 is CSARDSREQYF. The CDR3 nucleotides are TGCAGTGCTAGAGATTCTCGGGAGCAGTACTTC.

The rearrangement links TRBV9 to TRBJ2-1, with 14 bases matching TRBD2. V gave up 4 bases and J gave up 15 bases; unmatched junction bases: 12. CDR3 length: 15 residues. Per the germline V gene, CDR1 is SGDLS and CDR2 is YYNGEE. CDR3 loop: CASSPPGTSGGPRFF. The CDR3 DNA reads TGTGCCAGCAGCCCACCGGGGACTAGCGGGGGCCCCAGGTTCTTC.

This clone has just a few counts. The chain combines TRBV5-4 with TRBJ1-3; D might be TRBD1 (6 bases). The CDR3 is 17 amino acids. The germline V gene has CDR1 SGHNT and CDR2 YYREEE (reference sequence). V was clipped by 4 bases and J by 1 base, with 18 bases between them. CDR3 protein: CASSLTGGAGSGNTIYF. CDR3 nucleotide sequence: TGTGCCAGCAGCCTGACGGGGGGCGCTGGATCTGGAAACACCATATATTTT.

J is TRBJ1-2 and V is TRBV6-1; possible D gene TRBD1, 5 bases. Germline assignment: CDR1 MNHNS and CDR2 SASEGT. Trimming took off 7 bases at V and 4 bases at J, with 16 bases between the two ends. There are 14 residues in the CDR3. The CDR3 loop is CASMMGGSFYGYTF. CDR3 in DNA: TGTGCCAGCATGATGGGGGGTTCTTTCTATGGCTACACCTTC.

The rearrangement joins TRBV7-9 to TRBJ2-3, with 14 bases fitting TRBD2. CDR1 is SEHNR and CDR2 is FQNEAQ in the germline V gene (reference sequence). This CDR3 has 17 residues. The J segment lost 5 bases and the V segment lost 6 bases, leaving 10 bases of the junction unmatched. The CDR3 is CASRPRLAGGLLDTQYF. The CDR3 region has the DNA TGTGCCAGCAGACCGAGACTAGCGGGGGGGCTGTTAGATACGCAGTATTTT. Supplemented by reference TRBV7-9 and TRBJ2-3, the full variable domain reads DTGVSQNPRHKITKRGQNVTFRCDPISEHNRLYWYRQTLGQGPEFLTYFQNEAQLEKSRLLSDRFSAERPKGSFSTLEIQRTEQGDSAMYLCASRPRLAGGLLDTQYFGPGTRLTVL.

The chain has TRBV6-1 and TRBJ1-5, with D perhaps TRBD1 (5 bases). CDR3 length equals 15 residues. Trimming shortened V by 3 bases and J by 2 bases, and 11 bases separated the two germline ends. The germline V gene encodes CDR1 MNHNS and CDR2 SASEGT. CDR3 bases: TGTGCCAGCAGTGAGTGGGGCGCGGGCAATCAGCCCCAGCATTTT. This codes for CASSEWGAGNQPQHF.

The genes are TRBV6-5 and TRBJ2-7, with a tentative D call TRBD1 (5 bases). The CDR3 has 15 amino acids. Germline values: CDR1 MNHEY, CDR2 SVGAGI. The V and J ends lost 2 bases and 3 bases respectively, with 14 bases between them. The CDR3 sequence is CASSYGAGIDYEQYF. The CDR3 DNA reads as TGTGCCAGCAGTTACGGGGCAGGGATCGACTACGAGCAGTACTTC.

The chain couples TRBV9 to TRBJ1-6; tentatively, D is TRBD1 (6 bases). The CDR3 runs 14 residues. Trimming stripped 4 bases from V and 7 bases from J, with 12 bases between. From germline, CDR1 is SGDLS and CDR2 YYNGEE. CDR3 loop: CASSPGGSNSPLHF. In nucleotides, the CDR3 is TGTGCCAGCAGCCCTGGGGGCTCGAATTCACCCCTCCACTTT.

The chain employs TRBV5-1 and TRBJ1-1, with D perhaps matching TRBD1 (5 bases). The CDR3 runs 13 residues. Per the germline V gene, CDR1 is SGHRS and CDR2 is YFSETQ. V lost 2 bases and J lost 8, with 13 bases in between. In DNA, the CDR3 is TGCGCCAGCAGCTTCAATGCACAGGCCGAAGCTTTCTTT. This translates into CASSFNAQAEAFF. Combining the CDR3 with reference TRBV5-1 and TRBJ1-1 gives the whole variable domain KAGVTQTPRYLIKTRGQQVTLSCSPISGHRSVSWYQQTPGQGLQFLFEYFSETQRNKGNFPGRFSGRQFSNSRSEMNVSTLELGDSALYLCASSFNAQAEAFFGQGTRLTVV.

This chain connects TRBV19 to TRBJ2-5; a weak D match, TRBD2 (7 bases). CDR1 and CDR2 (germline): LNHDA, SQIVND (reference sequence). Trimming took 9 bases from V and 4 from J, leaving 15 bases between them. This CDR3 region has 13 residues. CDR3 region: CARAGARIETQYF. The CDR3 DNA reads as TGTGCCAGGGCGGGGGCGCGGATAGAGACCCAGTACTTC.

V gene TRBV25-1 combines with J gene TRBJ2-3, with 13 bases identical to TRBD2. V lost 6 bases to trimming and J lost 4 bases; unmatched junction nucleotides: 7. Germline V gene data show CDR1 as MGHDK and CDR2 as SYGVNS. The CDR3 contains 16 residues. CDR3 region: CASRGMGLAGSDTQYF. The DNA of the CDR3 is TGTGCCAGCAGGGGAATGGGACTAGCGGGATCAGATACGCAGTATTTT.

The rearrangement joins TRBV18 to TRBJ2-7, with 10 bases matching TRBD1. Germline-derived CDR1 and CDR2 are KGHSH and LQKENI. This CDR3 spans 15 amino acids. V was clipped by 3 bases and J by 2 bases; unmatched bases: 4. In nucleotides, the CDR3 is TGTGCCAGCTCACCCGGGACAGGGGTTACCTACGAGCAGTACTTC. The encoded protein is CASSPGTGVTYEQYF.

The V and J genes are TRBV7-3 and TRBJ2-2; tentatively, D is TRBD2 (6 bases). The germline V and J ends were trimmed by 5 bases and 9 bases, with 10 bases remaining between them. Germline CDR1 reads SGHTA; CDR2 reads FQGTGA. This CDR3 is 12 amino acids long. CDR3 sequence (DNA): TGTGCCAGCAGCGACGGGGGTCGGGAGCTGTTTTTT. Its protein is CASSDGGRELFF.

This clone was counted between two and nine times. The chain employs TRBV6-5 and TRBJ2-7, with D maybe TRBD1 (6 bases). The V and J ends lost 5 bases and 0 bases respectively, with 11 bases between them. The CDR3 consists of 14 residues. In germline, CDR1 is MNHEY, CDR2 SVGAGI. The CDR3 sequence is CASSKDRGSYEQYF. CDR3 coding DNA: TGTGCCAGCAGTAAGGACAGAGGCTCCTACGAGCAGTACTTC.

The gene calls are TRBV6-5 and TRBJ1-1; D unclear. Looked up from germline, CDR1 is MNHEY and CDR2 is SVGAGI. CDR3 size: 13 residues. Trimming took off 0 bases at V and 4 bases at J, with 6 bases between the two ends. CDR3 region: CASSYSEGTEAFF. The CDR3 coding sequence is TGTGCCAGCAGTTACTCGGAGGGCACTGAAGCTTTCTTT.

The CDR3 sequence is CASRVSTGGYNEQFF. CDR3 nucleotides: TGTGCCAGCAGAGTGTCGACAGGGGGTTACAATGAGCAGTTCTTC. The rearrangement uses TRBV2 and TRBJ2-1; 9 bases fit TRBD1. Germline V CDR1 and CDR2: SNHLY, FYNNEI. V shed 6 bases and J 4 bases; nucleotides not matched to a gene: 7. CDR3 length: 15 residues.

On this clone: A junction end diverges from the germline sequence, so it may reflect a read error. The chain carries TRBV7-9 and TRBJ2-2; D unclear. Germline lookup yields CDR1 SEHNR and CDR2 FQNEAQ (reference sequence). The CDR3 sequence is 15 residues long. CDR3: CSSSLTPGNTGELFF. The CDR3 DNA follows: TGTTCCAGCAGTCTAACTCCGGGGAACACCGGGGAGCTGTTTTTT.

This rearrangement joins TRBV5-6 to TRBJ1-3; D unresolved. The germline V gene has CDR1 SGHDT and CDR2 YYEEEE. The CDR3 has 16 residues. Trimming removed 1 base at V and 5 bases at J, with 16 bases between. The CDR3 DNA reads as TGTGCCAGCAGCTTGATAGGAGGAGGGAGCAGAAACACCATATATTTT. Its translation: CASSLIGGGSRNTIYF.

The chain employs TRBV5-4 and TRBJ1-3; tentatively, D is TRBD1 (6 bases). The V gene's germline CDR1 is SGHNT and CDR2 YYREEE (reference sequence). Trimming removed 4 bases from V and 7 bases from J, with 15 bases in between. CDR3 length equals 14 residues. The CDR3 DNA follows: TGTGCCAGCAGCCCCACAGGGTGGGGGAACACCATATATTTT. Its translation: CASSPTGWGNTIYF. Variable domain in full (rest from reference TRBV5-4 and TRBJ1-3): ETGVTQSPTHLIKTRGQQVTLRCSSQSGHNTVSWYQQALGQGPQFIFQYYREEENGRGNFPPRFSGLQFPNYSSELNVNALELDDSALYLCASSPTGWGNTIYFGEGSWLTVV.

The V gene is TRBV28, the J gene TRBJ1-6; 8 bases are shared with TRBD1. V lost 3 bases and J lost 9; bases outside the gene matches: 7. The CDR3 is 15 residues long. CDR1 and CDR2 from the germline V gene are MDHEN and SYDVKM. For the CDR3, the DNA is TGTGCCAGCAGTTTGGGAGACAGGGGTTTTTCACCCCTCCACTTT. As protein: CASSLGDRGFSPLHF.

V is TRBV19 and J is TRBJ2-3, with 7 bases matching TRBD2. J lost 4 bases, V lost 6 bases, and 4 bases had no gene match. CDR1 and CDR2 from the germline V gene are LNHDA and SQIVND (reference sequence). The CDR3 runs to 13 residues. Written as DNA, the CDR3 is TGTGCCAGTAGGGGACGGGGGGCAGATACGCAGTATTTT. Its protein is CASRGRGADTQYF.